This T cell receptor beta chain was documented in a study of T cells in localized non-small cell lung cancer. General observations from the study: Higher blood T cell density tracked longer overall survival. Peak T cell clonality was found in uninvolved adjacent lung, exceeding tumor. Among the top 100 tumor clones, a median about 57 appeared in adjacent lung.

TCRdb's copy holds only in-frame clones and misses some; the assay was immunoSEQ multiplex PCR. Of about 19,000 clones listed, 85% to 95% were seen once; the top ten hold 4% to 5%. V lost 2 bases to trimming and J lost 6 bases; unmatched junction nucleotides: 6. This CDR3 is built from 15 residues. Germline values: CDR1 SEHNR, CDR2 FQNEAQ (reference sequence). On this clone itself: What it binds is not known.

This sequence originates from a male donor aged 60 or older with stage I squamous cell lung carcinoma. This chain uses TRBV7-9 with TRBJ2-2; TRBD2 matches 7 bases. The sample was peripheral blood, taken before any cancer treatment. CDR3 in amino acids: CASSLSPGRAGELFF. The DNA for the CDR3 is TGTGCCAGCAGCTTAAGTCCAGGGAGGGCCGGGGAGCTGTTTTTT.